The 17 T cell receptor beta chains listed next were all sequenced from one sample in a study of blood T cell repertoires in COVID-19. Profiling relied on immunoSEQ multiplex PCR, and the TCRdb table lists in-frame clones only, not all of them. This sample carries 130,000 to 150,000 clones, 75% to 90% of them seen once, and the ten largest clones take approximately 4.6%. Input material: peripheral blood. The receptors stem from a human donor in a cohort sampled during active COVID-19.

This sequence joins TRBV25-1 and TRBJ1-2; 8 bases are a match to TRBD1. CDR3 length: 14 amino acids. Germline V gives CDR1 MGHDK, CDR2 SYGVNS. J was trimmed by 4 bases and V by 5 bases; bases with no gene match: 6. CDR3 DNA: TGTGCCAGCAGTACAGGGGGAAGTGCCTATGGCTACACCTTC. It codes for CASSTGGSAYGYTF.

The J gene is TRBJ2-1, the V gene TRBV5-1; TRBD1 matches 9 bases. Germline values: CDR1 SGHRS, CDR2 YFSETQ. The CDR3 is 16 residues long. The V segment lost 2 bases and the J segment 5 bases; nucleotides outside the gene matches: 8. CDR3 amino acids: CASSLSGGQGNNEQFF. CDR3 coding DNA: TGCGCCAGCAGCTTATCTGGGGGACAGGGAAACAATGAGCAGTTCTTC.

The chain is built from TRBV14 and TRBJ1-1; D might be TRBD1 (5 bases). V dropped 5 bases and J dropped 6 bases, with 10 bases sitting between them. CDR1 is SGHDN, CDR2 FVKESK, per germline. This CDR3 spans 12 amino acids. The CDR3 nucleotides read TGTGCCAGCAGCGCGTGGGGGGCTGAAGCTTTCTTT. It specifies CASSAWGAEAFF.

The chain employs TRBV6-2 or TRBV6-3 and TRBJ2-7; maybe TRBD2 (6 bases). The germline CDR1 and CDR2 sequences are MNHEY and SVGEGT. Trimming stripped 5 bases from V and 6 bases from J, with 23 bases between. This CDR3 region has 16 residues. The chain's CDR3 is CASSPARDFSLAEQYV. CDR3 coding DNA: TGTGCCAGCAGTCCCGCTCGGGACTTCTCTCTAGCCGAGCAGTACGTC.

This chain connects TRBV6-1 to TRBJ2-6; TRBD2 matches 7 bases. The CDR3 runs to 15 residues. V was clipped by 3 bases and J by 2 bases; unmatched bases: 1. Looked up from germline, CDR1 is MNHNS and CDR2 is SASEGT. CDR3 residues: CASSERETGANVLTF. The CDR3, as DNA: TGTGCCAGCAGTGAGCGGGAGACTGGGGCCAACGTCCTGACTTTC.

The V and J genes are TRBV29-1 and TRBJ2-5; no firm D call. V lost 1 base, J lost 1 base, and 10 bases lay in between. Per germline, CDR1 SQVTM and CDR2 ANQGSEA. The CDR3 is 14 residues long. CDR3: CSVEVHGTQETQYF. The CDR3 DNA reads as TGCAGCGTTGAAGTCCACGGTACCCAAGAGACCCAGTACTTC.

The gene calls are TRBV20-1 and TRBJ2-5, with D perhaps matching TRBD1 (5 bases). Deletions cut 3 bases from V and 7 bases from J, with 9 bases between. Germline V lookup: CDR1 DFQATT, CDR2 SNEGSKA (reference sequence). CDR3 size: 11 residues. CDR3 in amino acids: CSASRGGTQYF. CDR3 nucleotides: TGCAGTGCTAGTAGGGGTGGGACCCAGTACTTC.

This chain uses TRBV27 with TRBJ2-1; a possible D gene is TRBD1 (5 bases). Trimming shortened V by 3 bases and J by 4 bases, and 7 bases separated the two germline ends. The CDR3 contains 13 residues. The V gene's germline CDR1 is MNHEY and CDR2 SMNVEV (reference sequence). CDR3 sequence: CASSFSGYNEQFF. The CDR3 DNA sequence: TGTGCCAGCAGTTTTTCAGGGTACAATGAGCAGTTCTTC.

The chain joins TRBV28 to TRBJ2-7, with D possibly TRBD1 on 6 matching bases. V dropped 4 bases and J dropped 6 bases, with 13 bases sitting between them. This CDR3 has 13 residues. CDR1 is MDHEN and CDR2 is SYDVKM in the germline V gene. CDR3 in DNA: TGTGCCAGCAGTTCAACAGGGTGGGGCGAGCAGTACGTC. The encoded protein is CASSSTGWGEQYV.

This chain links TRBV29-1 with TRBJ1-3; 9 nucleotides match TRBD1. In germline, CDR1 is SQVTM, CDR2 ANQGSEA. V was pared by 8 bases and J by 1 base, with 6 bases of the junction left unmatched. The CDR3 length is 14 residues. CDR3 coding DNA: TGCAGCTTGTCCGGGACAGGGTCTGGAAACACCATATATTTT. This gives the protein CSLSGTGSGNTIYF.

The chain combines TRBV5-1 with TRBJ2-1, with 11 bases that match TRBD1. Per germline, CDR1 SGHRS and CDR2 YFSETQ. CDR3 size: 15 residues. The V and J ends lost 3 bases and 10 bases, in that order; junction bases with no gene match: 9. CDR3 DNA: TGCGCCAGCAGCTCGGGACAGGGGGTAGGTGAGGAGCAGTTCTTC. Amino acids: CASSSGQGVGEEQFF.

As regards this clone: The sample holds other DNA sequences that translate to the same CDR3. The V call is TRBV7-2, the J call TRBJ2-5; D remains ambiguous. Trimming took off 4 bases at V and 2 bases at J, with 2 bases between the two ends. CDR3 length: 11 amino acids. In germline, CDR1 is SGHTA, CDR2 FQGNSA. The CDR3, as DNA: TGTGCCAGCAGCTCACAAGAGACCCAGTACTTC. Protein product: CASSSQETQYF.

The V call is TRBV5-4, the J call TRBJ2-3; TRBD1 matches 9 bases. In germline, CDR1 is SGHNT, CDR2 YYREEE (reference sequence). The trim removed 4 bases at V and 5 bases at J, leaving 14 bases unmatched. The CDR3 has 17 residues. CDR3 sequence reads: CASSAGPGTGQQDTQYF. The CDR3 DNA follows: TGTGCCAGCAGCGCGGGACCCGGGACAGGGCAACAAGATACGCAGTATTTT. The full variable domain, in which reference TRBV5-4 and TRBJ2-3 provide the parts outside the CDR3, is ETGVTQSPTHLIKTRGQQVTLRCSSQSGHNTVSWYQQALGQGPQFIFQYYREEENGRGNFPPRFSGLQFPNYSSELNVNALELDDSALYLCASSAGPGTGQQDTQYFGPGTRLTVL.

The chain recombines TRBV27 with TRBJ1-2, with a possible D match to TRBD1 (5 bases). Trimming removed 3 bases at V and 7 bases at J, with 12 bases between. The CDR3 has 13 amino acids. CDR1 MNHEY and CDR2 SMNVEV come from the germline V gene (reference sequence). CDR3 in amino acids: CASSLMNGAGYTF. The CDR3 coding sequence is TGTGCCAGCAGTTTGATGAATGGGGCTGGCTACACCTTC.

The chain has TRBV4-2 and TRBJ1-2, with D possibly being TRBD1 (5 bases). Germline V gene sequence: CDR1 LGHNA, CDR2 YNFKEQ. V was cut by 4 bases and J by 4 bases, with 22 bases left in between. The CDR3 spans 17 residues. CDR3 sequence reads: CASSPGRRGELFYGYTF. Here the CDR3 DNA reads TGTGCCAGCAGCCCAGGGAGGAGGGGCGAATTATTCTATGGCTACACCTTC.

This clone occurred a few times. The chain uses TRBV28 and TRBJ1-6; D is unresolved. The V end was cut by 3 bases, the J end by 5 bases, with 14 bases between. This CDR3 is 16 amino acids long. Germline-derived CDR1 and CDR2 are MDHEN and SYDVKM. This CDR3 reads CASSFAASTNNSPLHF. The CDR3 DNA sequence: TGTGCCAGCAGTTTTGCTGCGAGTACCAATAATTCACCCCTCCACTTT.

CDR3 sequence reads: CASSYLPSGGPYEQYV. In nucleotides, the CDR3 is TGTGCCAGCAGTTACCTCCCTAGCGGGGGACCCTACGAGCAGTACGTC. V gene TRBV6-5 combines with J gene TRBJ2-7, with TRBD2 matching over 10 bases. With V trimmed by 2 bases and J by 2 bases, 6 bases remained unmatched. Germline V lookup: CDR1 MNHEY, CDR2 SVGAGI. The CDR3 covers 16 residues.